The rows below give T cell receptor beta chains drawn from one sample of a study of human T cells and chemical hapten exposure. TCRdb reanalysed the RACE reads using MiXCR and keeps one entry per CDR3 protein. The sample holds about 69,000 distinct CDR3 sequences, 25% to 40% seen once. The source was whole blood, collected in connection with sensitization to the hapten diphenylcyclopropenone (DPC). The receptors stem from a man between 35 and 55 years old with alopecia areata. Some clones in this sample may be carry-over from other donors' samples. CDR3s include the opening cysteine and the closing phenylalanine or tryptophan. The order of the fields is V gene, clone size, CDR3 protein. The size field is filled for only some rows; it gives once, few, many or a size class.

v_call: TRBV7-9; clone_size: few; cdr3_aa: CASSLVGLEQYF
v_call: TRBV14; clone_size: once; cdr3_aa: CASSPPGQTYGEQYF
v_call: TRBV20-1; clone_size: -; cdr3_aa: CSATGLAVDTQYF
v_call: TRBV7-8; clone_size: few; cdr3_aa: CASSSIVTVDSNQPQHF
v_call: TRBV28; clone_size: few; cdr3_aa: CASSLILGAGNTIYF
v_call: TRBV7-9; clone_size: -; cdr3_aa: CASSADGNQPQHF
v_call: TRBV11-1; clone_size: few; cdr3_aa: CASSFQPTGAIDTQYF
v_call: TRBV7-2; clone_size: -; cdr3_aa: CASSLGGGAGNTIYF
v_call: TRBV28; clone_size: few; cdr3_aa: CASSPPQGNYGYTF
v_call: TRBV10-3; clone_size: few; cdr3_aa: CAISGTGAYEQYF
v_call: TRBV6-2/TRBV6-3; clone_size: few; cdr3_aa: CASNLARTGELFF
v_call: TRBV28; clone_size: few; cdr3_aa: CASTAGTSGNEQYF
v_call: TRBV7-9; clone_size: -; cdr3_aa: CASGGTSGTNEKLFF
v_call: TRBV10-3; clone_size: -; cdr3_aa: CAISGGTSGSYEQYF
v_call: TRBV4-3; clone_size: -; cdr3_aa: CASSQAGGWTEAFF
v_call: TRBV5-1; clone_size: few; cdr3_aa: CASTPSTGETQYF
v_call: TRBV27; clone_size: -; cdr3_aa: CASSLQAPPGNTIYF
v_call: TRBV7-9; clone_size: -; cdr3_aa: CASSFNRNTEAFF
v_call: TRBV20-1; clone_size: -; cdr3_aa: CSASFPTSFYEQYF
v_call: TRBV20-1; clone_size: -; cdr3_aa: CSARPLSNYQPQHF
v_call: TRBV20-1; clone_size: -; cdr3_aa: CWQGSRNYSNQPQHF
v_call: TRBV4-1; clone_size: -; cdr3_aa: CASSQGWREVHNEQFF
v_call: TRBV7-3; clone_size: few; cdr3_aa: CASSLAPNTYNEQFF
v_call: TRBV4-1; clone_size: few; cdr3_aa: CASSQDTPSEREGSWYQETQYF
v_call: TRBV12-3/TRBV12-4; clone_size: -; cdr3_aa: CASSLRRDYSYNEQFF
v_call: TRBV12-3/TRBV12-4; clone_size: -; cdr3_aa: CASSLQGDSNQPQHF
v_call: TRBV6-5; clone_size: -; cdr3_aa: CASSYEGSYEQYF
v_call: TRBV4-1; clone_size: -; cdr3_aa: CASSSQAGGKGNEQFF
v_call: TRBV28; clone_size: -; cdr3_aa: CAARERGQPQHF
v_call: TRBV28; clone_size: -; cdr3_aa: CASKSSYSNQPQHF
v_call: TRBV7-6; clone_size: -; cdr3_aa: CASSPPRGQGHNEQFF
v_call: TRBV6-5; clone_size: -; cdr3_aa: CASSRPGLAGVINTGELFF